The 14 T cell receptor beta chains below were found in one sample sequenced in a study of cytomegalovirus exposure and HLA in healthy donors. Use of 60 Vbeta and 13 Jbeta primers characterized the PCR. Profiling relied on immunoSEQ multiplex PCR, and the TCRdb table lists in-frame clones only, not all of them. The repertoire holds some 150,000 clones, 80% seen once, with 1.2% in the top ten. The sequenced sample was PBMCs. The receptors derive from a female donor in good health and CMV-seronegative.

This clone came up once. The chain links TRBV14 to TRBJ2-3; D is unresolved. Trimming pared 3 bases from V and 3 bases from J, leaving 16 bases between. Germline CDR1 reads SGHDN; CDR2 reads FVKESK. The CDR3 consists of 16 residues. CDR3 protein: CASSHPPSGGTDTQYF. For the CDR3, the DNA is TGTGCCAGCAGCCACCCCCCATCCGGCGGAACAGATACGCAGTATTTT.

The V and J genes are TRBV28 and TRBJ1-1, with D unresolved. The CDR3 extends over 14 amino acids. V dropped 1 base and J dropped 7 bases, with 13 bases sitting between them. The germline gives CDR1 MDHEN, CDR2 SYDVKM. The CDR3 nucleotides are TGTGCCAGCAGTTTATATGCGGGGTTCGGTGAAGCTTTCTTT. It specifies CASSLYAGFGEAFF.

The rearrangement uses TRBV27 and TRBJ2-7; D is undetermined. CDR3 size: 14 residues. Germline lookup yields CDR1 MNHEY and CDR2 SMNVEV (reference sequence). V was shortened by 4 bases and J by 1 base, with 11 bases between the two germline ends. This chain's CDR3 is CASSSDATSYEQYF. CDR3 coding DNA: TGTGCCAGCAGTTCAGACGCGACTTCCTACGAGCAGTACTTC.

The chain uses TRBV2 and TRBJ1-1; the D gene is possibly TRBD1 (5 bases). The CDR3 is 13 residues long. The germline V gene encodes CDR1 SNHLY and CDR2 FYNNEI. Between the trimmed V and J ends, which lost 10 bases and 0 bases, there was a span of 12 bases. The CDR3 DNA reads as TGTGCCACCGAGACAGAGATGAACACTGAAGCTTTCTTT. Amino acid sequence: CATETEMNTEAFF.

The table lists this clone with a count of one. The genes are TRBV18 and TRBJ2-2; 8 bases map to TRBD2. The CDR3 is 15 residues long. The trim removed 2 bases at V and 7 bases at J, leaving 6 bases unmatched. Germline values: CDR1 KGHSH, CDR2 LQKENI. DNA for the CDR3: TGTGCCAGCTCACCAACCGGGGGGGATCACGGGGAGCTGTTTTTT. Its translation is CASSPTGGDHGELFF.

The V and J genes are TRBV5-1 and TRBJ1-4, with a weak D call TRBD1 (5 bases). V dropped 1 base and J dropped 0 bases, with 10 bases sitting between them. CDR3 size: 16 residues. Germline V CDR1 and CDR2: SGHRS, YFSETQ. CDR3 DNA: TGCGCCAGCAGCTTGAGCGGGGCCGCAACTAATGAAAAACTGTTTTTT. Translated, it gives CASSLSGAATNEKLFF.

The rearrangement joins TRBV9 to TRBJ1-3; TRBD1 matches 7 bases. This CDR3 is built from 16 residues. V lost 4 bases and J lost 5; bases outside the gene matches: 12. CDR1 is SGDLS and CDR2 is YYNGEE in the germline V gene. This CDR3 is CASSPTTGSTRNTIYF. As DNA, the CDR3 is TGTGCCAGCAGCCCTACGACAGGGTCGACGAGAAACACCATATATTTT.

This chain links TRBV7-9 with TRBJ2-6, with D uncertain. Germline CDR1 reads SEHNR; CDR2 reads FQNEAQ (reference sequence). The CDR3 runs to 18 residues. V gave up 5 bases and J gave up 0 bases, with 17 bases separating them. In DNA form, the CDR3 reads TGTGCCAGCAGCACGACAAGGAAAAATTCCTCTGGGGCCAACGTCCTGACTTTC. Translation: CASSTTRKNSSGANVLTF.

V gene TRBV28 combines with J gene TRBJ2-7, with D uncertain. The CDR3 has 13 amino acids. V was trimmed by 6 bases and J by 8 bases, leaving 17 bases between them. The germline V gene encodes CDR1 MDHEN and CDR2 SYDVKM. The CDR3: CASSQRAYLKQYF. The CDR3 bases are TGTGCCAGCAGCCAGAGAGCGTACTTGAAGCAGTACTTC.

In its sample, this clone was seen once. V and J are TRBV27 and TRBJ2-2; the D is unclear. Trimming stripped 6 bases from V and 4 bases from J, with 9 bases between. This CDR3 is 13 amino acids long. The germline V gene has CDR1 MNHEY and CDR2 SMNVEV (reference sequence). The CDR3 here is CASRVAITGELFF. The CDR3 DNA follows: TGTGCCAGCAGGGTCGCGATCACCGGGGAGCTGTTTTTT.

This clone is labeled medium-sized. V and J are TRBV4-1 and TRBJ2-1; 7 bases align to TRBD1. There are 15 residues in the CDR3. Losses at the gene ends were 1 base for V and 2 bases for J; bases not matched to a gene: 2. Germline assignment: CDR1 MGHRA and CDR2 YSYEKL. The CDR3 DNA sequence: TGCGCCAGCAGCCAAGCGACAGGGACCTACAATGAGCAGTTCTTC. Amino acids: CASSQATGTYNEQFF.

The gene calls are TRBV27 and TRBJ2-7; 11 bases align to TRBD2. CDR3 length: 15 amino acids. Looked up from germline, CDR1 is MNHEY and CDR2 is SMNVEV (reference sequence). J lost 5 bases, V lost 5 bases, and 8 bases had no gene match. The CDR3 loop is CASSPQLAGVDEQYF. The DNA of the CDR3 is TGTGCCAGCAGTCCACAACTAGCGGGAGTAGACGAGCAGTACTTC.

A few counts support this clone. V and J are TRBV6-5 and TRBJ1-1; D remains ambiguous. Germline V gives CDR1 MNHEY, CDR2 SVGAGI. V lost 0 bases to trimming and J lost 0 bases, with 5 bases between them. CDR3 length: 14 amino acids. The CDR3 protein is CASSYSGVNTEAFF. The CDR3 DNA reads as TGTGCCAGCAGTTACTCGGGAGTGAACACTGAAGCTTTCTTT.

The chain is built from TRBV5-1 and TRBJ2-1, with 10 bases lining up with TRBD2. Germline CDR1 reads SGHRS; CDR2 reads YFSETQ. The V and J ends lost 3 bases and 0 bases, in that order; junction bases with no gene match: 3. CDR3 length equals 16 residues. DNA for the CDR3: TGCGCCAGCAGCTCGGCTAGCGGGAGCTCCTACAATGAGCAGTTCTTC. Translation gives CASSSASGSSYNEQFF.